These T cell receptor beta chains were read from a single sample in a study of T cell responses to AZD1222 COVID-19 vaccine. The repertoire was sequenced with immunoSEQ multiplex PCR; TCRdb's copy has only in-frame clones and lacks some. The sample contains about 52,000 clones, roughly 87% of which appear only once. Sequences were derived from peripheral blood, sampled 28 days after the second AZD1222 dose. The receptors here all came from an adult who received the AZD1222 COVID-19 vaccine. Both conserved end residues are part of each CDR3. The D gene is left open where the match is weak. The size field is filled for only some rows; it gives once, few, many or a size class.

D gene	clone size	V gene	J gene	CDR3 DNA	CDR3 protein
NA	NA	TRBV5-1	TRBJ2-7	TGCGCCAGCAGCAGGGCCGGTACTGGGACGGTCTACGAGCAGTACTTC	CASSRAGTGTVYEQYF
TRBD1	NA	TRBV2	TRBJ1-2	TGTGCCAGCAGTCCGGGACAGGGCGTCTATGGCTACACCTTC	CASSPGQGVYGYTF
NA	NA	TRBV2	TRBJ1-6	TGTGCCAGCAGAGGATTAAGGGGTTCGTCACCCCTCCACTTT	CASRGLRGSSPLHF
NA	NA	TRBV19	TRBJ2-3	TGTGCCAGTAATCAGTTTCGCACAGATACGCAGTATTTT	CASNQFRTDTQYF
TRBD2	NA	TRBV2	TRBJ2-1	TGTGCCAGCAGTGAAGAAGGCGGGAGGAGGTATGAGCAGTTCTTC	CASSEEGGRRYEQFF
TRBD2	NA	TRBV19	TRBJ2-1	TGTGCCAGTAGTATTTTATCGACGGGAGGGTTCTACAATGAGCAGTTCTTC	CASSILSTGGFYNEQFF
NA	few	TRBV5-4	TRBJ2-3	TGTGCCAGCAGCCCGCGGGCAGCCGTCGGCACAGATACGCAGTATTTT	CASSPRAAVGTDTQYF
NA	NA	TRBV2	TRBJ1-5	TGTGCCAGCAGTATAGGTAACAATCAGCCCCAGCATTTT	CASSIGNNQPQHF
NA	NA	TRBV10-3	TRBJ1-2	TGTGCCATCAGGGGGACATACAACTATGGCTACACCTTC	CAIRGTYNYGYTF
TRBD1	NA	TRBV15	TRBJ2-5	TGTGCCACCAGTTTTGACAGGGGAAATGTAGAGACCCAGTACTTC	CATSFDRGNVETQYF
TRBD1	NA	TRBV19	TRBJ1-5	TGTGCCAGTAGCCAGACAGGGGGCAATCAGCCCCAGCATTTT	CASSQTGGNQPQHF
NA	NA	TRBV11-2	TRBJ2-1	TGTGCCACTCGAGACGGGCAAAACCAGCATGAGCAGTTCTTC	CATRDGQNQHEQFF
NA	NA	TRBV7-9	TRBJ2-7	TGTGCCAGCGTCCCCGACAGCTCCTACGAGCAGTACTTC	CASVPDSSYEQYF
TRBD2	NA	TRBV15	TRBJ2-7	TGTGCCACCAGCAGAGATGTACTAGCGGGAGGCCTTGGCTACGAGCAGTACTTC	CATSRDVLAGGLGYEQYF
TRBD1	NA	TRBV19	TRBJ1-1	TGTGCCAGTAGTCGGCACAGGGGGTTGCTGGGCTCTGAAGCTTTCTTT	CASSRHRGLLGSEAFF
NA	NA	TRBV5-4	TRBJ2-4	TGTGCCAGCAGCTTGCCCGGAGCGGTAAAAAACATTCAGTACTTC	CASSLPGAVKNIQYF
NA	NA	TRBV30	TRBJ1-4	TGTGCCTGGAGTGTTGAGTCCCCACGCAAACTGTTTTTT	CAWSVESPRKLFF
NA	NA	TRBV2	TRBJ2-3	TGTGCCAGCAGTGAAAATCTAAGTCCAGATACGCAGTATTTT	CASSENLSPDTQYF
TRBD1	NA	TRBV19	TRBJ1-1	TGTGCCAGTAGTATCCAGGGGGCGCCCATAACTGAAGCTTTCTTT	CASSIQGAPITEAFF
TRBD1	NA	TRBV5-6	TRBJ2-5	TGTGCCAGCGGGACCGACAGGGGAAACCAAGAGACCCAGTACTTC	CASGTDRGNQETQYF
NA	NA	TRBV21-1	TRBJ1-1	TGTGCCAGCAGCAAAGACACCGGTATCGGGGGGATGAACACTGAAGCTTTCTTT	CASSKDTGIGGMNTEAFF
NA	NA	TRBV5-5	TRBJ2-1	TGTGCCAGCAGCTTGGATTGTGAGGCGATCTCCTACAATGAGCAGTTCTTC	CASSLDCEAISYNEQFF
NA	NA	TRBV7-2	TRBJ2-7	TGTGCCAGCAGCCCCCAAGGGGGTGGCTACGAGCAGTACTTC	CASSPQGGGYEQYF
TRBD1	NA	TRBV5-1	TRBJ1-6	TGCGCCAGCAGCCAGGGGACAGGGACTAATTCACCCCTCCACTTT	CASSQGTGTNSPLHF
NA	few	TRBV5-1	TRBJ2-5	TGCGCCAGCAGCTTTGGGCGGCCCCAAGAGACCCAGTACTTC	CASSFGRPQETQYF
NA	NA	TRBV15	TRBJ1-3	TGTGCCACCAGCAGAGATCCCAGGGGCTCTGGAAACACCATATATTTT	CATSRDPRGSGNTIYF